A single sample gave rise to the 4 T cell receptor beta chains below, sequenced in a study of human T cells and chemical hapten exposure. TCRdb ran MiXCR on the RACE reads and lists one entry per CDR3 protein. The data contain about 350,000 distinct CDR3 sequences, around 5% of them singletons. Time point indicated: pre-sensitization, week 0. The treatment denotes: therapeutic diphenylcyclopropenone sensitization with weekly scalp DPC. Sequencing was performed on whole blood, taken in connection with sensitization to the hapten diphenylcyclopropenone (DPC). The receptors derive from a woman younger than 30 with alopecia areata. Some clones in this sample may be carry-over from other donors' samples.

This clonotype showed up many times. V gene TRBV24-1 combines with J gene TRBJ1-5; TRBD1 agrees at 11 bases. V was pared by 9 bases and J by 3 bases, with 9 bases of the junction left unmatched. This CDR3 contains 16 residues. The germline V gene has CDR1 KGHDR and CDR2 SFDVKD. The DNA for the CDR3 is TGTGCCACCGACGCCGGGACAGGGGGGACCAATCAGCCCCAGCATTTT. Residues: CATDAGTGGTNQPQHF.

This clonotype was counted at least ten times. The chain recombines TRBV20-1 with TRBJ1-6, with D possibly being TRBD1 (6 bases). Germline-derived CDR1 and CDR2 are DFQATT and SNEGSKA (reference sequence). Trimming took off 6 bases at V and 10 bases at J, with 16 bases between the two ends. The CDR3 runs 13 residues. CDR3 region: CSAAGGAGSPLHF. CDR3 in DNA: TGCAGTGCCGCGGGGGGGGCAGGGTCACCCCTCCACTTT.

V gene TRBV7-2 combines with J gene TRBJ2-7; a weak D match, TRBD1 (5 bases). CDR1 and CDR2 from the germline V gene are SGHTA and FQGNSA. There are 16 residues in the CDR3. V was cut by 5 bases and J by 0 bases, with 17 bases left in between. CDR3 loop: CASSQGPPTASYEQYF. CDR3 nucleotides: TGTGCCAGCAGCCAAGGTCCACCGACAGCCTCCTACGAGCAGTACTTC.

This clonotype has a handful of counts. V is TRBV12-3 or TRBV12-4 and J is TRBJ1-6, with TRBD1 matching 7 bases. CDR3 size: 14 residues. J was trimmed by 9 bases and V by 7 bases; bases with no gene match: 9. In DNA form, the CDR3 reads TGTGCCAGCACAATACAGGGGAGAGCTTCACCCCTCCACTTT. Amino acids: CASTIQGRASPLHF.